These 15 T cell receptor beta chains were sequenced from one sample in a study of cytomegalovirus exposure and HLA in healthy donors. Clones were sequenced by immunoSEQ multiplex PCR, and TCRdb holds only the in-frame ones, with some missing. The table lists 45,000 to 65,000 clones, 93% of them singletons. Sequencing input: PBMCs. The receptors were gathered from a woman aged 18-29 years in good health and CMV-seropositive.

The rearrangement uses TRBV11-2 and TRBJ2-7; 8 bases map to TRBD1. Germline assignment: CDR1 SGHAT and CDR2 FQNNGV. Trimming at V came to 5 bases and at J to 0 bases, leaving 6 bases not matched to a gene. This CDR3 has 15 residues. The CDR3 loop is CASSQNDRGSYEQYF. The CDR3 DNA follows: TGTGCCAGCAGCCAAAACGACAGGGGCTCCTACGAGCAGTACTTC.

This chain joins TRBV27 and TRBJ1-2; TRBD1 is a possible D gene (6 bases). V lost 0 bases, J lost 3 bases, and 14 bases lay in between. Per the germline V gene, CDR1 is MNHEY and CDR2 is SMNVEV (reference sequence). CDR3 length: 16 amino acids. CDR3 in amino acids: CASSLSLGDRHYGYTF. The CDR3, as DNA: TGTGCCAGCAGTTTATCTTTGGGTGACAGGCACTATGGCTACACCTTC.

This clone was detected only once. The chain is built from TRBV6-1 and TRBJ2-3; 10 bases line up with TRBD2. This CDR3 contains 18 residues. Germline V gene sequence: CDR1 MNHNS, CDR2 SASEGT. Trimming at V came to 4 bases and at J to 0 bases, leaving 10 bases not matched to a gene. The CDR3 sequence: CASSGTSGYYTSTDTQYF. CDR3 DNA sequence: TGTGCCAGCAGTGGGACTAGCGGCTACTATACTAGCACAGATACGCAGTATTTT.

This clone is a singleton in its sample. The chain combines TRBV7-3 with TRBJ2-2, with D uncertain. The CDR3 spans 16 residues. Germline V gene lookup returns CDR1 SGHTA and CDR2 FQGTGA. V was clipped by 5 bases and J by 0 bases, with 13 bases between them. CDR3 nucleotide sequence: TGTGCCAGCAGCCTCATGGCGGCCGCGAACACCGGGGAGCTGTTTTTT. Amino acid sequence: CASSLMAAANTGELFF.

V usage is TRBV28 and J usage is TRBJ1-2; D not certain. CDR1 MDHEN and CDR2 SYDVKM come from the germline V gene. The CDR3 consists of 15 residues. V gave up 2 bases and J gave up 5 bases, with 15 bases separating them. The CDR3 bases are TGTGCCAGCAGTTTACGAGGCGGGATGGGGTATGGCTACACCTTC. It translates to CASSLRGGMGYGYTF.

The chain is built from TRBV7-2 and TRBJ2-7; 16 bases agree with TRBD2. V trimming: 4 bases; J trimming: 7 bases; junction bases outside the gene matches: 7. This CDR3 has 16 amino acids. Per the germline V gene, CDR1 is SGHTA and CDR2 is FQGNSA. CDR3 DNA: TGTGCCAGCAGCTCCGGGACTAGCGGGGGGGTTGGTGAGCAGTACTTC. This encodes CASSSGTSGGVGEQYF.

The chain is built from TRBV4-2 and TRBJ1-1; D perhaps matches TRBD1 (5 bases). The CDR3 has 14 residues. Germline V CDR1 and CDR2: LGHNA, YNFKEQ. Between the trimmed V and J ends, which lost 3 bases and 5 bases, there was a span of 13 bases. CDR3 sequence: CASSHGTRGTEAFF. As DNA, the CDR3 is TGTGCCAGCAGCCATGGGACGCGGGGGACTGAAGCTTTCTTT.

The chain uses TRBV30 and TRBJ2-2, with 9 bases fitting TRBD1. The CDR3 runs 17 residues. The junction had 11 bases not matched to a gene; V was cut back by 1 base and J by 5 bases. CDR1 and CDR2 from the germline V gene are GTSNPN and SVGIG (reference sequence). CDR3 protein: CAWSGYRDRVLTGELFF. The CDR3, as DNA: TGTGCCTGGAGTGGGTACCGGGACAGGGTTTTAACCGGGGAGCTGTTTTTT. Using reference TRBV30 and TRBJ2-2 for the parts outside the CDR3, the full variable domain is SQTIHQWPATLVQPVGSPLSLECTVEGTSNPNLYWYRQAAGRGLQLLFYSVGIGQISSEVPQNLSASRPQDRQFILSSKKLLLSDSGFYLCAWSGYRDRVLTGELFFGEGSRLTVL.

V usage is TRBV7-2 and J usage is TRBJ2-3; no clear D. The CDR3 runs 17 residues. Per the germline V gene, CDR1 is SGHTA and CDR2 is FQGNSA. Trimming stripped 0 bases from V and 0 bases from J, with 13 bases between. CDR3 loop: CASSLAFDSYSTDTQYF. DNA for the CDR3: TGTGCCAGCAGCTTAGCCTTTGACTCGTATAGCACAGATACGCAGTATTTT.

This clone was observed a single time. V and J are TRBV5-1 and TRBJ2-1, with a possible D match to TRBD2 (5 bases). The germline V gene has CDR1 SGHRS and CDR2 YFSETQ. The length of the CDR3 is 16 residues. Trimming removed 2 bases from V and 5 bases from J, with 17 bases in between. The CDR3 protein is CASSLTGISFDNEQFF. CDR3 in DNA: TGCGCCAGCAGCTTAACCGGGATCAGCTTCGACAATGAGCAGTTCTTC.

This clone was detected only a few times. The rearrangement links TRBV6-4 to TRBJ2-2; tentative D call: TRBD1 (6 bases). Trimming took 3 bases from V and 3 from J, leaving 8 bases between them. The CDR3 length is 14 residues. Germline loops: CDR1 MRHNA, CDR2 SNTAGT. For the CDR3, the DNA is TGTGCCAGCAGTGAGGGGGCGGACACCGGGGAGCTGTTTTTT. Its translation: CASSEGADTGELFF.

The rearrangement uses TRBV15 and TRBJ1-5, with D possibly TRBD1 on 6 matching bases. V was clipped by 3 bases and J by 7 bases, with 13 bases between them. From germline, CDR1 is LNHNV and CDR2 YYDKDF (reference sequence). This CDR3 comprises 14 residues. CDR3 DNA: TGTGCCACCAGCAGGTACAGGGAAGACCAGCCCCAGCATTTT. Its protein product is CATSRYREDQPQHF.

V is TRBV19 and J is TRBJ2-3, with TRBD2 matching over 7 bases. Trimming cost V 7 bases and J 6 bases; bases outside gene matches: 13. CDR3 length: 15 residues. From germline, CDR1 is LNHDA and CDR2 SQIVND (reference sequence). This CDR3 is CASTPSGTTGDTQYF. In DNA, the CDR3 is TGTGCCAGTACCCCATCCGGGACTACGGGGGATACGCAGTATTTT.

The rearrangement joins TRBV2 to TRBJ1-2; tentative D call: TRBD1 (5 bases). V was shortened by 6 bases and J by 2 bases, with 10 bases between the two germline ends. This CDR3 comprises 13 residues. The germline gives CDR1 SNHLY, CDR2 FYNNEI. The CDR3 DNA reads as TGTGCCAGCAGAACAGGTAGAAACTATGGCTACACCTTC. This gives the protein CASRTGRNYGYTF.

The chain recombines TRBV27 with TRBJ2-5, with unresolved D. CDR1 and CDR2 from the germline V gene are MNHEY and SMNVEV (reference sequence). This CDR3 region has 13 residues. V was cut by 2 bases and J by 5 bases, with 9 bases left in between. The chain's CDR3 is CASSLLPGETQYF. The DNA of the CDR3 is TGTGCCAGCAGTTTACTTCCCGGGGAGACCCAGTACTTC.